This entry lists 21 T cell receptor beta chains sequenced from one sample in a study of early T cells in non-severe SARS-CoV-2 infection. From the 5' RACE reads, TCRdb called clonotypes with MiXCR, one entry per CDR3 protein. Seen here are just over 9,000 distinct CDR3 sequences, about 5% observed once, and the top ten hold under 10%. Sequenced sample: whole blood. Receptors were obtained from an adult who was a healthcare worker with PCR-confirmed SARS-CoV-2 infection or an uninfected control (not recorded which).

Judged by abundance, this clonotype is medium-sized (0.01 to 0.1%). This chain connects TRBV6-2 or TRBV6-3 to TRBJ2-6, with D perhaps given as TRBD1 or TRBD2 (5 bases each). The germline V gene has CDR1 MNHEY and CDR2 SVGEGT. The CDR3 is made up of 16 amino acids. V lost 2 bases to trimming and J lost 0 bases, with 8 bases between them. The CDR3, as DNA: TGTGCCAGCAGTTACGGGACCAGCTCTGGGGCCAACGTCCTGACTTTC. Amino acid sequence: CASSYGTSSGANVLTF.

By share of the sample, this clonotype is medium-sized. The rearrangement uses TRBV12-3 or TRBV12-4 and TRBJ2-2, with D perhaps TRBD1 (6 bases). There are 16 residues in the CDR3. The V gene lost 5 bases and the J gene lost 2 bases, with 15 bases spanning the gap. The CDR3 DNA sequence: TGTGCCAGCAGTCCAAACAGGGAATCAAACACCGGGGAGCTGTTTTTT. Its protein is CASSPNRESNTGELFF.

In its sample, this clonotype is medium-sized (0.01 to 0.1%). The chain employs TRBV20-1 and TRBJ1-5; tentatively, D is TRBD1 (5 bases). Trimming pared 5 bases from V and 0 bases from J, leaving 17 bases between. Germline CDR1 and CDR2: DFQATT and SNEGSKA (reference sequence). The CDR3 covers 16 residues. As DNA, the CDR3 is TGCAGTGCTCCGACGGCCGGGGCTTATAGCAATCAGCCCCAGCATTTT. The encoded protein is CSAPTAGAYSNQPQHF.

In this sample, this clonotype is medium-sized. This rearrangement joins TRBV4-2 to TRBJ2-4; 8 nucleotides match TRBD1. The length of the CDR3 is 16 residues. V shed 2 bases, J shed 3 bases, and the junction held 6 bases outside the gene matches. Germline CDR1 LGHNA, CDR2 YNFKEQ. In nucleotides, the CDR3 is TGTGCCAGCAGCCAACCCTCGACAGGGGTCAAAAACATTCAGTACTTC. Its protein is CASSQPSTGVKNIQYF.

This clonotype was recorded at least ten times. The chain is built from TRBV7-2 and TRBJ1-5; 8 bases map to TRBD1. Trimming at V came to 1 base and at J to 9 bases, leaving 8 bases not matched to a gene. Germline V gives CDR1 SGHTA, CDR2 FQGNSA. The CDR3 extends over 15 amino acids. CDR3 loop: CASSLGARGRGPQHF. The CDR3 DNA follows: TGTGCCAGCAGCTTAGGGGCCAGGGGGCGAGGGCCCCAGCATTTT.

This clonotype was observed a few times. The chain recombines TRBV29-1 with TRBJ1-2; weak D call: TRBD1 (5 bases). CDR1 and CDR2 from the germline V gene are SQVTM and ANQGSEA. The ends were cut back, 1 base at V and 7 bases at J, with 13 bases in the middle. The CDR3 extends over 13 amino acids. The CDR3 here is CSVEGDGRSGYTF. CDR3 bases: TGCAGCGTTGAAGGGGACGGGAGGTCTGGCTACACCTTC.

This clonotype was counted at least ten times. J is TRBJ2-2 and V is TRBV7-2; 10 bases are shared with TRBD2. With 4 bases clipped from V and 4 bases from J, the junction kept 3 bases outside the gene matches. CDR3 length: 15 residues. The germline gives CDR1 SGHTA, CDR2 FQGNSA. CDR3: CASSSLAGRTGELFF. The CDR3 nucleotides are TGTGCCAGCAGCTCACTAGCGGGACGCACCGGGGAGCTGTTTTTT.

This clonotype is judged medium-sized (0.01 to 0.1%). The chain links TRBV6-5 to TRBJ2-1; TRBD2 aligns across 7 bases. J was trimmed by 5 bases and V by 4 bases; bases with no gene match: 8. The CDR3 covers 15 residues. Germline V gene data show CDR1 as MNHEY and CDR2 as SVGAGI. CDR3 bases: TGTGCCAGCAGTTCCCGGGGGAGGGCAAACAATGAGCAGTTCTTC. Its translation is CASSSRGRANNEQFF.

This clonotype was observed many times. The V and J genes are TRBV7-2 and TRBJ2-7; D possibly matches TRBD1 or TRBD2 (5 bases each). The CDR3 sequence is 16 residues long. CDR1 and CDR2 from the germline V gene are SGHTA and FQGNSA. Between the trimmed V and J ends, which lost 5 bases and 8 bases, there was a span of 25 bases. CDR3 bases: TGTGCCAGCAGCGTAGGGACCGCAACCTACCTAGTCCAGCAGTACTTC. Amino acid sequence: CASSVGTATYLVQQYF.

This clonotype was found many times. This chain links TRBV6-6 with TRBJ2-7; TRBD1 matches at 8 bases. V was pared by 4 bases and J by 3 bases, with 8 bases of the junction left unmatched. The CDR3 runs 15 residues. Germline V CDR1 and CDR2: MNHNY, SVGAGI (reference sequence). The CDR3 bases are TGTGCCAGCAGTTCCCGGACAGGGATCTTCTACGAGCAGTACTTC. This encodes CASSSRTGIFYEQYF.

This clonotype has at least ten counts. This chain uses TRBV11-2 with TRBJ1-2; no firm D call. V lost 4 bases and J 2 bases, leaving 5 bases between the germline ends. The CDR3 has 12 amino acids. Germline V lookup: CDR1 SGHAT, CDR2 FQNNGV. In DNA form, the CDR3 reads TGTGCCAGCAGCTCACTGAACTATGGCTACACCTTC. Residues: CASSSLNYGYTF.

This clonotype was seen at least ten times. V gene TRBV4-2 combines with J gene TRBJ2-7; 7 nucleotides align to TRBD1. There are 15 residues in the CDR3. Germline V gene data show CDR1 as LGHNA and CDR2 as YNFKEQ. The V and J ends lost 4 bases and 0 bases, in that order; junction bases with no gene match: 6. For the CDR3, the DNA is TGTGCCAGCAGCCCCGGGACAGTGAGCTCCTACGAGCAGTACTTC. Translated, it gives CASSPGTVSSYEQYF.

The chain is built from TRBV4-1 and TRBJ2-2; 10 nucleotides line up with TRBD2. The CDR3 contains 17 residues. Germline CDR1 is MGHRA and CDR2 is YSYEKL. V dropped 4 bases and J dropped 1; count of bases not matched to a gene: 6. CDR3 residues: CASSRSRLAGNTGELFF. The CDR3 DNA follows: TGCGCCAGCAGCCGCTCCAGACTAGCGGGGAACACCGGGGAGCTGTTTTTT.

There are many counts of this clonotype. The J gene is TRBJ2-1, the V gene TRBV24-1; no definite D call. The CDR3 contains 11 residues. Between the trimmed V and J ends, which lost 4 bases and 13 bases, there was a span of 10 bases. Germline V gene sequence: CDR1 KGHDR, CDR2 SFDVKD. The CDR3 reads CATSDPPKQFF. For the CDR3, the DNA is TGTGCCACCAGTGACCCCCCTAAACAGTTCTTC.

The table lists this clonotype with many counts. The genes are TRBV11-2 and TRBJ2-7, with unresolved D. V lost 5 bases, J lost 4 bases, and 18 bases lay in between. CDR3 size: 15 residues. The germline gives CDR1 SGHAT, CDR2 FQNNGV. The CDR3 loop is CASSAGSEWSYEQYF. CDR3 bases: TGTGCCAGCAGCGCTGGATCGGAATGGTCATACGAGCAGTACTTC.

This clonotype has only a few counts. Here the CDR3 DNA reads TGCAGTGCTAGAGATTCGAAGTACCCCTACGAGCAGTACGTC. Its protein product is CSARDSKYPYEQYV. V gene TRBV20-1 combines with J gene TRBJ2-7; D unclear. CDR3 size: 14 residues. CDR1 is DFQATT, CDR2 SNEGSKA, per germline (reference sequence). The V gene lost 0 bases and the J gene lost 2 bases, with 11 bases spanning the gap.

This clonotype is termed medium-sized. CDR3 DNA sequence: TGCAGTGCTAGAGAAGGTTGGGGCAATGAGCAGTTCTTC. Amino acids: CSAREGWGNEQFF. The V gene is TRBV20-1, the J gene TRBJ2-1; D unresolved. From germline, CDR1 is DFQATT and CDR2 SNEGSKA (reference sequence). V lost 0 bases, J lost 6 bases, and 9 bases lay in between. This CDR3 comprises 13 residues.

In its sample, this clonotype was seen many times. V and J are TRBV20-1 and TRBJ2-1, with D tentatively TRBD1 (7 bases). V lost 2 bases and J 6 bases, leaving 20 bases between the germline ends. The CDR3 spans 16 residues. CDR1 DFQATT and CDR2 SNEGSKA come from the germline V gene (reference sequence). The CDR3: CSARRGLTHRGNEQFF. The CDR3, as DNA: TGCAGTGCTAGACGGGGACTTACTCACAGGGGCAATGAGCAGTTCTTC.

This clonotype qualifies as medium-sized. The V gene is TRBV11-2, the J gene TRBJ1-2; D is undetermined. Looked up from germline, CDR1 is SGHAT and CDR2 is FQNNGV. The CDR3 is 12 residues long. The V end lost 3 bases, the J end lost 4 bases, and 6 bases lay between the germline ends. This CDR3 is CASSFRSYGYTF. CDR3 coding DNA: TGTGCCAGCAGCTTCCGTAGCTATGGCTACACCTTC.

By sample fraction, this clonotype is medium-sized. This chain uses TRBV4-3 with TRBJ1-2, with D unresolved. Germline assignment: CDR1 LGHNA and CDR2 YSLEER. The CDR3 length is 17 residues. Trimming removed 4 bases at V and 2 bases at J, with 20 bases between. CDR3 loop: CASSPVVWQRLNYGYTF. The CDR3 region has the DNA TGCGCCAGCAGCCCGGTCGTGTGGCAGCGACTAAACTATGGCTACACCTTC.

There are many counts of this clonotype. The chain uses TRBV7-2 and TRBJ2-1; 15 bases agree with TRBD2. From germline, CDR1 is SGHTA and CDR2 FQGNSA. The CDR3 has 15 residues. The V segment lost 5 bases and the J segment 6 bases; nucleotides outside the gene matches: 2. The CDR3 loop reads CASSRGLAGGNEQFF. The CDR3 nucleotides read TGTGCCAGCAGCCGGGGACTAGCGGGAGGCAATGAGCAGTTCTTC.